Listed here are 3 T cell receptor beta chains from one sample, sequenced in a study of shared clonotypes between healthy human individuals. Using immunoSEQ multiplex PCR, the repertoire was profiled, and TCRdb retains in-frame clones only, with some absent. The data show some 2,100,000 clones, around 95% seen once. Sequenced: naive CD4+ T cells sorted from blood. Described subset: CD45RA+ positively selected. The source of these receptors is a man younger than 35 in good health.

The chain carries TRBV4-1 and TRBJ2-4; 7 bases map to TRBD2. With 1 base clipped from V and 5 bases from J, the junction kept 8 bases outside the gene matches. Germline lookup yields CDR1 MGHRA and CDR2 YSYEKL. This CDR3 spans 16 amino acids. CDR3 in amino acids: CASSQVAGLDQNIQYF. For the CDR3, the DNA is TGCGCCAGCAGCCAAGTGGCCGGACTAGATCAAAACATTCAGTACTTC.

The chain joins TRBV10-3 to TRBJ2-4; D possibly corresponds to TRBD1 (6 bases). CDR1 and CDR2 from the germline V gene are ENHRY and SYGVKD. The V end lost 3 bases, the J end lost 2 bases, and 11 bases lay between the germline ends. The CDR3 extends over 15 amino acids. DNA of the CDR3: TGTGCCATCAGTGACCAGACAGGTTCCAAAAACATTCAGTACTTC. Translating gives CAISDQTGSKNIQYF.

The chain is built from TRBV5-4 and TRBJ2-1; D uncertain. Germline-derived CDR1 and CDR2 are SGHNT and YYREEE (reference sequence). V lost 1 base and J lost 9, with 14 bases in between. This CDR3 contains 14 residues. The CDR3: CASSLPGPSGEQFF. CDR3 coding DNA: TGTGCCAGCAGCTTGCCCGGGCCGAGTGGTGAGCAGTTCTTC.